This T cell receptor (beta chain) is from a study of blood T cell repertoires in COVID-19. The wider study: The samples span acute and convalescent COVID-19 from the United States, Italy and Spain. PBMCs, B-cell-depleted T cells, or T cells provided the cDNA or gDNA that made up the material.

The method was immunoSEQ multiplex PCR; TCRdb's version includes in-frame clones alone and lacks a portion of them. The table has roughly 300,000 clones, around 80% seen once. CDR1 is MNHEY, CDR2 SMNVEV, per germline (reference sequence). V shed 3 bases and J 8 bases; nucleotides not matched to a gene: 3. This CDR3 has 15 residues. Specimen: peripheral blood. The TCR comes from a woman aged 45-60 years with acute or convalescent COVID-19. The rearrangement links TRBV27 to TRBJ2-1; 14 bases line up with TRBD2. CDR3 coding DNA: TGTGCCAGCAGTTTCGGGACTAGCGGGGGCGATGAGCAGTTCTTC. This encodes CASSFGTSGGDEQFF.